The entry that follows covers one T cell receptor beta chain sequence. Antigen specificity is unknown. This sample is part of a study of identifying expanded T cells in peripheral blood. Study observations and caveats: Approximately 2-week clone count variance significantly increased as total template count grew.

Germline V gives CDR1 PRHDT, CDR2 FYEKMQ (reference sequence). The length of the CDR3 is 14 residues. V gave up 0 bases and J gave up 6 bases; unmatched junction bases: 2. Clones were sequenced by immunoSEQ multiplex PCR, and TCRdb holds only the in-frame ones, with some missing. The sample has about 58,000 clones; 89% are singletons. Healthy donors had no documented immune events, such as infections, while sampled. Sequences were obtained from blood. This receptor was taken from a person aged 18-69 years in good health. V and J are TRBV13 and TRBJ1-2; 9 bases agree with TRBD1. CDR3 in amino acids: CASSLGGQGHGYTF. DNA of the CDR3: TGTGCCAGCAGCTTAGGGGGACAGGGCCATGGCTACACCTTC.